These 29 T cell receptor beta chains originate from one sample sequenced in a study of cytomegalovirus exposure and HLA in healthy donors. A multiplex PCR was run with 60 Vbeta primers and 13 Jbeta primers. Some clones are missing from TCRdb's copy, which holds only in-frame ones; the method was immunoSEQ multiplex PCR. This table holds over 150,000 clones, approximately 80% found once. The source material was PBMCs. The receptors were sampled from a woman aged 40 to 50 in good health and CMV-seropositive.

This rearrangement joins TRBV27 to TRBJ1-1; 8 positions agree with TRBD1. CDR1 is MNHEY and CDR2 is SMNVEV in the germline V gene (reference sequence). V shed 8 bases and J 0 bases; nucleotides not matched to a gene: 8. The CDR3 has 15 amino acids. The CDR3 protein is CASGNRGALNTEAFF. CDR3 nucleotide sequence: TGTGCCAGCGGAAACAGGGGGGCGCTGAACACTGAAGCTTTCTTT.

This clone was found once. J is TRBJ2-5 and V is TRBV10-3; 10 bases match TRBD2. Germline V gene data show CDR1 as ENHRY and CDR2 as SYGVKD. The CDR3 is 16 amino acids. Trimming removed 3 bases from V and 0 bases from J; junction bases left unmatched: 4. The CDR3 DNA reads TGTGCCATCAGTGAAGGAGCGGGAGGGTACCAAGAGACCCAGTACTTC. It translates to CAISEGAGGYQETQYF.

This clone was counted between two and nine times. The chain employs TRBV5-6 and TRBJ2-2, with D possibly being TRBD2 (6 bases). V shed 2 bases and J shed 7 bases, with 9 bases lying between them. Germline CDR1 SGHDT, CDR2 YYEEEE. The length of the CDR3 is 13 residues. The CDR3 sequence is CASSFGTGGELFF. DNA for the CDR3: TGTGCCAGCAGCTTTGGGACTGGCGGGGAGCTGTTTTTT.

The chain joins TRBV28 to TRBJ1-1, with D perhaps TRBD1 (6 bases). Trimming removed 7 bases at V and 4 bases at J, with 13 bases between. Germline V gene sequence: CDR1 MDHEN, CDR2 SYDVKM. The CDR3 sequence is 13 residues long. This CDR3 is CASKRSGVTEAFF. The CDR3 region has the DNA TGTGCCAGCAAAAGATCAGGGGTCACTGAAGCTTTCTTT. The entire variable domain, with the rest obtained from reference TRBV28 and TRBJ1-1, is as follows: DVKVTQSSRYLVKRTGEKVFLECVQDMDHENMFWYRQDPGLGLRLIYFSYDVKMKEKGDIPEGYSVSREKKERFSLILESASTNQTSMYLCASKRSGVTEAFFGQGTRLTVV.

The J gene is TRBJ2-5, the V gene TRBV28; TRBD2 aligns across 10 bases. Per the germline V gene, CDR1 is MDHEN and CDR2 is SYDVKM. V was clipped by 7 bases and J by 0 bases; unmatched bases: 14. The CDR3 contains 18 residues. This chain's CDR3 is CASTFSLAGEGYQETQYF. The CDR3 region has the DNA TGTGCCAGCACCTTTTCCCTAGCGGGAGAGGGCTACCAAGAGACCCAGTACTTC.

The rearrangement links TRBV7-3 to TRBJ2-1, with a tentative D call TRBD1 (5 bases). Trimming pared 2 bases from V and 1 base from J, leaving 12 bases between. Germline V CDR1 and CDR2: SGHTA, FQGTGA. This CDR3 contains 16 residues. CDR3 sequence reads: CASSLYGAESYNEQFF. The CDR3 DNA follows: TGTGCCAGCAGCTTATATGGGGCGGAATCCTACAATGAGCAGTTCTTC.

This clone was counted a single time. This specimen includes other DNA sequences encoding the same CDR3. The rearrangement joins TRBV7-9 to TRBJ1-1; 7 bases are shared with TRBD1. This CDR3 has 15 residues. Looked up from germline, CDR1 is SEHNR and CDR2 is FQNEAQ (reference sequence). Unmatched junction bases numbered 6, after V lost 3 bases and J lost 2 bases. The CDR3 spells CASSLAGTVNTEAFF. Written as DNA, the CDR3 is TGTGCCAGCAGCTTGGCCGGGACAGTCAACACTGAAGCTTTCTTT.

The genes are TRBV4-1 and TRBJ1-2, with D possibly matching TRBD1 (5 bases). Germline CDR1 and CDR2: MGHRA and YSYEKL. The CDR3 loop spans 14 amino acids. The germline V and J ends were trimmed by 4 bases and 5 bases, with 14 bases remaining between them. CDR3 protein: CASSLGPDVYGYTF. In DNA, the CDR3 is TGCGCCAGCAGCCTGGGGCCGGACGTGTATGGCTACACCTTC.

The genes are TRBV5-4 and TRBJ1-2, with 9 bases aligning to TRBD1. Germline-derived CDR1 and CDR2 are SGHNT and YYREEE (reference sequence). The CDR3 is made up of 16 amino acids. The ends lost 4 bases at V and 5 bases at J; junction bases unmatched: 12. The CDR3 loop reads CASSLGDRVGLYGYTF. In DNA form, the CDR3 reads TGTGCCAGCAGCCTGGGGGACAGGGTAGGCCTATATGGCTACACCTTC.

The genes are TRBV7-2 and TRBJ2-2, with 11 bases matching TRBD2. The V segment lost 1 base and the J segment 4 bases; nucleotides outside the gene matches: 2. The germline gives CDR1 SGHTA, CDR2 FQGNSA. The length of the CDR3 is 16 residues. The CDR3 DNA follows: TGTGCCAGCAGCTTAGGACTAGCGGGACGCACCGGGGAGCTGTTTTTT. It yields the protein CASSLGLAGRTGELFF.

The chain couples TRBV6-1 to TRBJ2-3; tentatively, D is TRBD2 (7 bases). V lost 4 bases and J lost 6, with 23 bases in between. CDR3 length: 17 residues. Per the germline V gene, CDR1 is MNHNS and CDR2 is SASEGT. The CDR3, as DNA: TGTGCCAGCAGTGCCCGGGGGGCGGGAGCGCCCTCCGATACGCAGTATTTT. It is translated as CASSARGAGAPSDTQYF.

This rearrangement joins TRBV18 to TRBJ1-1, with TRBD1 matching over 8 bases. The V segment lost 3 bases and the J segment 8 bases; nucleotides outside the gene matches: 5. This CDR3 is built from 13 residues. The germline V gene has CDR1 KGHSH and CDR2 LQKENI. The CDR3 sequence: CASSPLGQGEAFF. The CDR3 DNA is TGTGCCAGCTCACCGCTCGGACAGGGCGAAGCTTTCTTT.

The rearrangement uses TRBV5-6 and TRBJ1-3; 8 bases agree with TRBD1. CDR3 length: 18 residues. The J segment lost 0 bases and the V segment lost 3 bases, leaving 11 bases of the junction unmatched. Germline V CDR1 and CDR2: SGHDT, YYEEEE. The CDR3 nucleotides are TGTGCCAGCAGCTCCCCGGGACAGGCGATATCCTCTGGAAACACCATATATTTT. Amino acid sequence: CASSSPGQAISSGNTIYF.

The V call is TRBV2, the J call TRBJ2-5; possibly TRBD2 for D (6 bases). The CDR3 is 13 residues long. Germline V CDR1 and CDR2: SNHLY, FYNNEI. Trimming cost V 3 bases and J 5 bases, with 10 bases left between them. The CDR3 DNA follows: TGTGCCAGCAGTGAGAGCGGGTGGGAGACCCAGTACTTC. This encodes CASSESGWETQYF.

The rearrangement joins TRBV30 to TRBJ1-1; no definite D call. This CDR3 has 15 amino acids. Trimming took off 3 bases at V and 4 bases at J, with 18 bases between the two ends. Germline values: CDR1 GTSNPN, CDR2 SVGIG (reference sequence). This chain's CDR3 is CAWSGIGVSGTEAFF. The CDR3 DNA sequence: TGTGCCTGGAGCGGAATCGGCGTATCGGGCACTGAAGCTTTCTTT.

This clone came up a few times. This sequence joins TRBV2 and TRBJ2-3; 14 bases are a match to TRBD2. CDR3 length: 17 amino acids. Germline CDR1 and CDR2: SNHLY and FYNNEI. With 6 bases clipped from V and 5 bases from J, the junction kept 10 bases outside the gene matches. The CDR3 region is CASSAHRLAGGLDTQYF. The CDR3 nucleotides read TGTGCCAGCAGCGCTCACAGACTAGCGGGAGGGCTAGATACGCAGTATTTT.

In regard to this clone: One junction end does not reproduce the germline sequence, and a read error may be involved. The chain combines TRBV11-3 with TRBJ1-2; a possible D gene is TRBD1 (6 bases). This CDR3 comprises 12 residues. CDR1 SGHNT and CDR2 YENEEA come from the germline V gene. CDR3 sequence reads: CASSPGAGGVRF. In DNA form, the CDR3 reads TGTGCCAGCAGCCCGGGGGCGGGGGGCGTCCGCTTC.

This chain connects TRBV11-2 to TRBJ1-2; no clear D gene. Trimming shortened V by 5 bases and J by 3 bases, and 13 bases separated the two germline ends. Germline V gives CDR1 SGHAT, CDR2 FQNNGV. CDR3 length: 14 amino acids. The CDR3 DNA sequence: TGTGCCAGCAGCCTTCACCCGGGGTACTATGGCTACACCTTC. Protein product: CASSLHPGYYGYTF.

The chain links TRBV27 to TRBJ1-2, with 9 bases fitting TRBD1. Germline V lookup: CDR1 MNHEY, CDR2 SMNVEV (reference sequence). V lost 5 bases, J lost 4 bases, and 8 bases stayed unmatched. The CDR3 loop spans 15 amino acids. The CDR3 DNA reads as TGTGCCAGCAGTCAATTGACAGGGGGGGGCTATGGCTACACCTTC. Its protein is CASSQLTGGGYGYTF.

V gene TRBV2 combines with J gene TRBJ1-2; D remains unclear. Germline V gene sequence: CDR1 SNHLY, CDR2 FYNNEI. The CDR3 sequence is 14 residues long. Trimming cost V 3 bases and J 8 bases, with 16 bases left between them. In DNA, the CDR3 is TGTGCCAGCAGTGAGATTGGTCGAGGAACAGGCTACACCTTC. Translating gives CASSEIGRGTGYTF.

The chain has TRBV27 and TRBJ1-2; D is perhaps TRBD1 (6 bases). CDR1 is MNHEY, CDR2 SMNVEV, per germline (reference sequence). This CDR3 spans 13 amino acids. V was cut by 4 bases and J by 6 bases, with 12 bases left in between. CDR3 region: CASSYTGLDGYTF. Here the CDR3 DNA reads TGTGCCAGCAGTTATACAGGGTTGGATGGCTACACCTTC.

The V and J genes are TRBV30 and TRBJ2-7; 9 bases match TRBD2. The V and J ends lost 3 bases and 3 bases, in that order; junction bases with no gene match: 9. Germline V gives CDR1 GTSNPN, CDR2 SVGIG (reference sequence). The CDR3 sequence is 15 residues long. In DNA form, the CDR3 reads TGTGCCTGGAGGGTTCCCCTTAGCGGGAGCTACGAGCAGTACTTC. Translation gives CAWRVPLSGSYEQYF.

This clone was picked up one time. The gene calls are TRBV19 and TRBJ2-7; no clear D. Trimming removed 0 bases from V and 2 bases from J, with 8 bases in between. Germline CDR1 and CDR2: LNHDA and SQIVND (reference sequence). CDR3 length: 14 residues. The CDR3 region has the DNA TGTGCCAGTAGTATAGATGGAGCTACCTACGAGCAGTACTTC. Encoded protein: CASSIDGATYEQYF.

The rearrangement links TRBV6-1 to TRBJ2-7; 11 nucleotides agree with TRBD1. The CDR3 is 15 residues long. Germline V CDR1 and CDR2: MNHNS, SASEGT. J gave up 3 bases and V 6 bases, and 7 bases lay outside the gene matches. The CDR3 DNA sequence: TGTGCCAGCAGCGATGGGACAGGGGGAGACTACGAGCAGTACTTC. It yields the protein CASSDGTGGDYEQYF.

The V and J genes are TRBV27 and TRBJ2-2; no reliable D call. Germline lookup yields CDR1 MNHEY and CDR2 SMNVEV (reference sequence). This CDR3 is built from 15 residues. Trimming took 9 bases from V and 1 from J, leaving 15 bases between them. CDR3 loop: CASTLVPRNTGELFF. The CDR3 DNA reads TGTGCCAGTACCCTAGTGCCTAGGAACACCGGGGAGCTGTTTTTT.

This clone appeared once. V is TRBV5-6 and J is TRBJ2-7; 7 bases are shared with TRBD1. V was clipped by 0 bases and J by 6 bases; unmatched bases: 3. This CDR3 is built from 13 residues. The V gene's germline CDR1 is SGHDT and CDR2 YYEEEE. The CDR3 reads CASSLERGLEQYF. CDR3 DNA: TGTGCCAGCAGCTTGGAAAGGGGGCTCGAGCAGTACTTC.

J is TRBJ1-1 and V is TRBV5-4; the match to TRBD1 covers 8 bases. The CDR3 sequence is 12 residues long. The V and J ends lost 3 bases and 11 bases, in that order; junction bases with no gene match: 6. CDR1 and CDR2 (germline): SGHNT, YYREEE (reference sequence). CDR3 DNA: TGTGCCAGCAGCTCTGACAGGGGTTTGGCTTTCTTT. This sequence encodes CASSSDRGLAFF.

The chain uses TRBV28 and TRBJ1-5; TRBD1 might be the D (6 bases). V lost 6 bases to trimming and J lost 0 bases, with 15 bases between them. The germline gives CDR1 MDHEN, CDR2 SYDVKM. The CDR3 covers 16 residues. This CDR3 reads CASRLGTTYSNQPQHF. The CDR3 nucleotides read TGTGCCAGCAGACTGGGGACAACGTATAGCAATCAGCCCCAGCATTTT.

This chain joins TRBV27 and TRBJ2-7; no reliable D call. Germline V gene sequence: CDR1 MNHEY, CDR2 SMNVEV (reference sequence). CDR3 length equals 14 residues. Trimming removed 5 bases from V and 7 bases from J, with 18 bases in between. The CDR3 bases are TGTGCCAGCAGTAGTAGTTTTTCCTACGGGGAGCAGTACTTC. Amino acid sequence: CASSSSFSYGEQYF.